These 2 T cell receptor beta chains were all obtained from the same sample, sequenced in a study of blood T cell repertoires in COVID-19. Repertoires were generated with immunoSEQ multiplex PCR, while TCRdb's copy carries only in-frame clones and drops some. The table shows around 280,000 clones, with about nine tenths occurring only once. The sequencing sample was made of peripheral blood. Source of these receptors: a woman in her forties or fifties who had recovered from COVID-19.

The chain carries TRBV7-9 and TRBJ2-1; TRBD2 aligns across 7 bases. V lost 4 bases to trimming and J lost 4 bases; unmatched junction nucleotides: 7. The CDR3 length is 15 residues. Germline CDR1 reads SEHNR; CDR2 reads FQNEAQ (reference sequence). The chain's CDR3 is CASSSISGRYNEQFF. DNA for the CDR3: TGTGCCAGCAGCTCCATTAGCGGGCGATACAATGAGCAGTTCTTC.

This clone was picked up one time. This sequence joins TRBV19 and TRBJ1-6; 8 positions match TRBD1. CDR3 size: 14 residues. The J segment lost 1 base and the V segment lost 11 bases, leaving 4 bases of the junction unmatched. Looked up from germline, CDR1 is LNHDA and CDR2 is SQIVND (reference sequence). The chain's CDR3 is CAAQGASYNSPLHF. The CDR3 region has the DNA TGTGCCGCGCAGGGGGCTTCCTATAATTCACCCCTCCACTTT.